This paragraph covers one T cell receptor beta chain sequence. The antigen is not known. Time point indicated: blood 2 weeks post-SBRT. The treatment was: 15 Gy SBRT to primary tumor, nephrectomy 4 weeks later. The patient's renal cell carcinoma had clear cell pathology. Here immunoSEQ multiplex PCR was the method, and the copy in TCRdb shows in-frame clones only, minus some. The data contain tens of thousands of clones, about 86% of them singletons. These data originate in a study of radiation and T cells in renal cell carcinoma. Study-wide results and limits: Pretreatment tumor biopsies were lacking, so baseline clonotypes are unknown.

This clonotype originated in a woman between 50 and 59 years old with renal cell carcinoma. This specimen consisted of blood, obtained from a patient whose treatment included radiotherapy and nephrectomy.

CDR3 in DNA: TGTGCCAGCAGTTTCGGACATCTGGACTCTGGGGCCAACGTCCTGACTTTC. Amino acids: CASSFGHLDSGANVLTF. This rearrangement joins TRBV27 to TRBJ2-6; D possibly corresponds to TRBD1 (5 bases). This CDR3 has 17 residues. Per the germline V gene, CDR1 is MNHEY and CDR2 is SMNVEV (reference sequence). V shed 3 bases and J shed 0 bases, with 12 bases lying between them.